One sample yielded the 21 T cell receptor beta chains listed below, sequenced in a study of T cell responses to AZD1222 COVID-19 vaccine. Clones were sequenced by immunoSEQ multiplex PCR, and TCRdb holds only the in-frame ones, with some missing. This table has 130,000 to 150,000 clones, over 80% appearing once. Specimen: peripheral blood, collected on day 0 of MenACWY control vaccination. These receptors were taken from an adult in good health.

The chain recombines TRBV29-1 with TRBJ1-2, with a weak D call TRBD1 (5 bases). Germline assignment: CDR1 SQVTM and CDR2 ANQGSEA. Trimming stripped 8 bases from V and 3 bases from J, with 19 bases between. The CDR3 is 14 amino acids. The CDR3 DNA reads as TGCAGCCTGGGGCGAGGCTTCGAGCACTATGGCTACACCTTC. This codes for CSLGRGFEHYGYTF.

V usage is TRBV29-1 and J usage is TRBJ1-2, with D perhaps matching TRBD1 (5 bases). This CDR3 comprises 12 residues. The germline gives CDR1 SQVTM, CDR2 ANQGSEA. V lost 3 bases to trimming and J lost 8 bases, with 13 bases between them. The chain's CDR3 is CSVDQGGVGYTF. CDR3 DNA sequence: TGCAGCGTTGACCAGGGAGGGGTAGGCTACACCTTC.

The genes are TRBV5-1 and TRBJ1-2; D remains ambiguous. Trimming took 2 bases from V and 4 from J, leaving 21 bases between them. The CDR3 has 17 residues. Germline V lookup: CDR1 SGHRS, CDR2 YFSETQ. This CDR3 is CASSFLTKPEHIYGYTF. The CDR3 coding sequence is TGCGCCAGCAGCTTTCTCACAAAACCCGAGCACATCTATGGCTACACCTTC. Combining the CDR3 with reference TRBV5-1 and TRBJ1-2 gives the whole variable domain KAGVTQTPRYLIKTRGQQVTLSCSPISGHRSVSWYQQTPGQGLQFLFEYFSETQRNKGNFPGRFSGRQFSNSRSEMNVSTLELGDSALYLCASSFLTKPEHIYGYTFGSGTRLTVV.

The chain links TRBV9 to TRBJ1-2; 7 bases are shared with TRBD1. The CDR3 totals 14 residues. The trim removed 0 bases at V and 2 bases at J, leaving 1 base unmatched. Germline V gene sequence: CDR1 SGDLS, CDR2 YYNGEE. CDR3 sequence (DNA): TGTGCCAGCAGCGTAGCAGGGGGAAACTATGGCTACACCTTC. It codes for CASSVAGGNYGYTF.

The CDR3 region is CASSPGAGITGELFF. The DNA for the CDR3 is TGCGCCAGCAGCCCCGGGGCAGGGATCACCGGGGAGCTGTTTTTT. The chain is built from TRBV5-1 and TRBJ2-2; the D gene could be TRBD1 or TRBD2 (5 bases each). With 4 bases removed from V and 4 bases from J, the gap between germline ends came to 14 bases. The CDR3 is 15 residues long. CDR1 and CDR2 (germline): SGHRS, YFSETQ.

The chain couples TRBV28 to TRBJ1-4; no firm D call. The V end lost 2 bases, the J end lost 0 bases, and 10 bases lay between the germline ends. The CDR3 spans 16 residues. CDR1 is MDHEN and CDR2 is SYDVKM in the germline V gene. In DNA, the CDR3 is TGTGCCAGCAGTTTAACGGGGTCAGCAACTAATGAAAAACTGTTTTTT. Its translation: CASSLTGSATNEKLFF.

The chain uses TRBV7-8 and TRBJ2-3, with 14 nucleotides matching TRBD2. Trimming at V came to 5 bases and at J to 6 bases, leaving 13 bases not matched to a gene. Germline lookup yields CDR1 SGHVS and CDR2 FQNEAQ. This CDR3 has 18 residues. This chain's CDR3 is CASSLGLAGGLPPDTQYF. The CDR3 nucleotides read TGTGCCAGCAGCCTCGGACTAGCGGGGGGCCTCCCTCCGGATACGCAGTATTTT.

The chain has TRBV27 and TRBJ1-5, with 8 bases matching TRBD1. After removal of 6 bases from V and 4 bases from J, the junction contained 8 bases not matched to a gene. CDR1 and CDR2 from the germline V gene are MNHEY and SMNVEV (reference sequence). This CDR3 is built from 15 residues. The CDR3 is CASSLLGQGNQPQHF. In DNA, the CDR3 is TGTGCCAGCAGCCTCCTCGGACAGGGAAATCAGCCCCAGCATTTT.

This chain links TRBV5-5 with TRBJ1-2, with 10 bases fitting TRBD1. In germline, CDR1 is SGHKS, CDR2 YYEKEE (reference sequence). V lost 3 bases and J lost 10; bases outside the gene matches: 6. This CDR3 is built from 13 residues. The CDR3 loop is CASSWSDRGDYTF. The DNA for the CDR3 is TGTGCCAGCAGCTGGTCGGACAGGGGGGACTACACCTTC.

The chain joins TRBV28 to TRBJ1-1, with D maybe TRBD1 (5 bases). CDR1 MDHEN and CDR2 SYDVKM come from the germline V gene. Trimming removed 11 bases from V and 0 bases from J, with 13 bases in between. This CDR3 contains 13 residues. The CDR3 here is CAHKAGMNTEAFF. DNA for the CDR3: TGTGCCCACAAGGCAGGGATGAACACTGAAGCTTTCTTT.

V usage is TRBV5-8 and J usage is TRBJ1-6, with 7 bases matching TRBD1. Trimming took 5 bases from V and 10 from J; bases not matched to a gene: 9. The germline V gene encodes CDR1 SGHTS and CDR2 YDEGEE. The CDR3 runs 14 residues. CDR3 sequence: CASSSTGKFSPLHF. The CDR3 bases are TGTGCCAGCAGTTCGACAGGGAAATTCTCACCCCTCCACTTT. The full variable domain, in which reference TRBV5-8 and TRBJ1-6 provide the parts outside the CDR3, is EAGVTQSPTHLIKTRGQQATLRCSPISGHTSVYWYQQALGLGLQFLLWYDEGEERNRGNFPPRFSGRQFPNYSSELNVNALELEDSALYLCASSSTGKFSPLHFGNGTRLTVT.

J is TRBJ1-2 and V is TRBV6-1; a possible D gene is TRBD1 (6 bases). Germline lookup yields CDR1 MNHNS and CDR2 SASEGT. The CDR3 is made up of 14 amino acids. Deletions cut 0 bases from V and 6 bases from J, with 11 bases between. CDR3 coding DNA: TGTGCCAGCAGTGAAGCTCCGGGGGCCAATGGCTACACCTTC. Encoded protein: CASSEAPGANGYTF.

This chain connects TRBV28 to TRBJ2-3; 7 bases are shared with TRBD2. The germline V gene encodes CDR1 MDHEN and CDR2 SYDVKM. The ends lost 3 bases at V and 0 bases at J; junction bases unmatched: 6. The CDR3 covers 16 residues. In DNA form, the CDR3 reads TGTGCCAGCAGTTTCGAGGCTAGCGGTAGCACAGATACGCAGTATTTT. Translated: CASSFEASGSTDTQYF.

The V and J genes are TRBV5-1 and TRBJ1-1; D uncertain. CDR3 size: 16 residues. V lost 4 bases and J 3 bases, leaving 19 bases between the germline ends. In germline, CDR1 is SGHRS, CDR2 YFSETQ. This chain's CDR3 is CASSVVQVDVDTEAFF. Written as DNA, the CDR3 is TGCGCCAGCAGCGTAGTGCAGGTGGACGTAGACACTGAAGCTTTCTTT.

Written as DNA, the CDR3 is TGTGCCAGCAGTCACCGGGACAGGGTGGTTGATACGCAGTATTTT. Residues: CASSHRDRVVDTQYF. J is TRBJ2-3 and V is TRBV6-5, with TRBD1 identical over 9 bases. Germline values: CDR1 MNHEY, CDR2 SVGAGI. V lost 5 bases and J lost 6; bases outside the gene matches: 9. The CDR3 loop spans 15 amino acids.

The rearrangement uses TRBV27 and TRBJ1-6; weak D call: TRBD1 (6 bases). In germline, CDR1 is MNHEY, CDR2 SMNVEV (reference sequence). V lost 2 bases, J lost 7 bases, and 6 bases lay in between. This CDR3 contains 13 residues. CDR3 loop: CASSLGGNSPLHF. As DNA, the CDR3 is TGTGCCAGCAGTTTAGGGGGCAATTCACCCCTCCACTTT.

The rearrangement uses TRBV7-3 and TRBJ1-6; 9 nucleotides line up with TRBD1. CDR1 is SGHTA, CDR2 FQGTGA, per germline. The CDR3 is made up of 15 amino acids. V dropped 4 bases and J dropped 9; count of bases not matched to a gene: 7. The CDR3 region has the DNA TGTGCCAGCAGCTCCTCCGGGACAGGGCGTTCACCCCTCCACTTT. It codes for CASSSSGTGRSPLHF.

This clone was detected once. The chain has TRBV19 and TRBJ2-1, with unresolved D. Trimming took 1 base from V and 4 from J, leaving 5 bases between them. The CDR3 is made up of 13 amino acids. Germline CDR1 is LNHDA and CDR2 is SQIVND (reference sequence). CDR3 bases: TGTGCCAGTAGTATAGCAAAGTACAATGAGCAGTTCTTC. Residues: CASSIAKYNEQFF.

This chain joins TRBV2 and TRBJ1-1; 8 nucleotides align to TRBD1. There are 14 residues in the CDR3. The V and J ends lost 5 bases and 2 bases, in that order; junction bases with no gene match: 4. CDR1 SNHLY and CDR2 FYNNEI come from the germline V gene. In DNA form, the CDR3 reads TGTGCCAGCAGTCCAGGGGGCGCAAACACTGAAGCTTTCTTT. Its protein product is CASSPGGANTEAFF.

The chain combines TRBV30 with TRBJ2-1; D might be TRBD2 (5 bases). In germline, CDR1 is GTSNPN, CDR2 SVGIG (reference sequence). The V gene lost 2 bases and the J gene lost 1 base, with 12 bases spanning the gap. There are 15 residues in the CDR3. CDR3 protein: CAWSTSGTSYNEQFF. CDR3 DNA sequence: TGTGCCTGGAGTACCAGCGGTACGTCCTACAATGAGCAGTTCTTC.

Note on this clone: This same CDR3 is encoded by further DNA sequences in the sample. The chain links TRBV6-6 to TRBJ1-1; 7 bases fit TRBD1. From germline, CDR1 is MNHNY and CDR2 SVGAGI (reference sequence). This CDR3 region has 15 residues. V lost 2 bases to trimming and J lost 2 bases; unmatched junction nucleotides: 5. The CDR3 DNA reads TGTGCCAGCAGTTACCCCAGACAGGGAAACACTGAAGCTTTCTTT. It is translated as CASSYPRQGNTEAFF.